This T cell receptor beta chain was observed in a study of blood T cell repertoires in COVID-19. In the study overall: The samples span acute and convalescent COVID-19 from the United States, Italy and Spain. PBMCs, B-cell-depleted T cells, or T cells were the source of the cDNA or gDNA that made up the material.

In the original analysis: Amplification of reference gene primers provided the estimated nucleated cell counts. Profiling relied on immunoSEQ multiplex PCR, and the TCRdb table lists in-frame clones only, not all of them. V and J calls and clone size come straight from that table; D and trimming were deduced from the DNA. The sample includes 270,000 or so clones, about 87% of them seen just once. The length of the CDR3 is 14 residues. This sequence was found in a human donor in a cohort sampled during active COVID-19. The rearrangement uses TRBV21-1 and TRBJ1-5. TRBV21-1 is a listed pseudogene. Sample: peripheral blood. The CDR3 coding sequence is TGTGCCAGCACCGGGGGGGGGAGGAATCAGCCCCAGCATTTT. It specifies CASTGGGRNQPQHF.